This T cell receptor (beta chain) was identified during a study of T cells in Graves' hyperthyroidism and ophthalmopathy. The study's findings and limits: Most thyroid clonotypes expanded above 0.001 appeared in blood too.

TCR beta CDR3 sequences were amplified from RNA transcripts. TCR CDR3 underwent first-round RT-PCR with the HTBI primer set. TCRdb processed the multiplex PCR reads anew with MiXCR; each CDR3 protein has one entry. Here the sample spans under 400,000 distinct CDR3 sequences, approximately 13% being singletons. This clonotype was detected many times. What it binds is unknown. Graves' hyperthyroidism was deemed stable given no ophthalmopathy progression within 18 months. PBMCs were sourced from over 8.5 ml fresh peripheral blood. V was pared by 0 bases and J by 2 bases, with 14 bases between. The CDR3 has 16 amino acids. Germline V gives CDR1 SGHDT, CDR2 YYEEEE.

The sequenced sample was blood. The gene calls are TRBV5-6 and TRBJ1-1, with a weak D call TRBD1 (5 bases). The sequence came from a woman under 30 with Graves' hyperthyroidism. The CDR3 DNA reads as TGTGCCAGCAGCTTGGTTGGGGCAGCCTTAAACACTGAAGCTTTCTTT. It is translated as CASSLVGAALNTEAFF.